The 27 T cell receptor beta chains below come from one sample, sequenced in a study of T cells expressing NK-cell markers. TCRdb derives one entry per CDR3 protein from the 5' RACE reads, leaving out DNA. The sample totals about 370,000 distinct CDR3 sequences. The sequencing sample was made of blood T cells: a sorted CD56 or NKG2C T cell subset, CD4+ or CD8+ T cells, or bulk PBMC T cells (not recorded which). These receptors were obtained from a woman between 45 and 60 years old in good health.

The CDR3: CAWTRARDTQYF. The chain couples TRBV30 to TRBJ2-3. This CDR3 has 12 amino acids. Germline loops: CDR1 GTSNPN, CDR2 SVGIG (reference sequence).

The V and J genes are TRBV7-9 and TRBJ2-1. Germline CDR1 and CDR2: SEHNR and FQNEAQ (reference sequence). This CDR3 contains 14 residues. The CDR3 protein is CASSFGGSDNEQFF.

The V gene is TRBV5-6, the J gene TRBJ2-1; TCRdb's D call, TRBD2, is unchecked because there is no DNA. The CDR3 runs to 15 residues. CDR1 SGHDT and CDR2 YYEEEE come from the germline V gene. CDR3 amino acids: CASSSGLARDNEQFF.

This rearrangement joins TRBV15 to TRBJ2-7. In germline, CDR1 is LNHNV, CDR2 YYDKDF (reference sequence). This CDR3 comprises 13 residues. CDR3 in amino acids: CATSRSGRREQYF.

This sequence joins TRBV5-1 and TRBJ2-7; TCRdb outputs TRBD2, but without DNA this stays unchecked. Germline assignment: CDR1 SGHRS and CDR2 YFSETQ. This CDR3 has 13 amino acids. The CDR3 protein is CASSVKRDGEQYF.

The J gene is TRBJ2-7, the V gene TRBV30; TCRdb reports TRBD1, a call that lacks DNA to check it against. CDR3 length: 12 amino acids. Germline V gene lookup returns CDR1 GTSNPN and CDR2 SVGIG (reference sequence). Here the CDR3 reads CAWKGTVHEQYF.

The V and J genes are TRBV20-1 and TRBJ2-5; TCRdb's assignment of TRBD1 cannot be checked, as there is no DNA. Germline V gives CDR1 DFQATT, CDR2 SNEGSKA (reference sequence). This CDR3 is 16 amino acids long. This chain's CDR3 is CSARPGGGGTKETQYF.

The V gene is TRBV20-1, the J gene TRBJ2-1; TCRdb's D gene call, TRBD2, goes unchecked for lack of DNA. CDR1 DFQATT and CDR2 SNEGSKA come from the germline V gene (reference sequence). This CDR3 spans 11 amino acids. Here the CDR3 reads CSASMGGPQFF.

The rearrangement links TRBV28 to TRBJ2-2; absent DNA, TCRdb's TRBD1 call cannot be checked. Germline CDR1 MDHEN, CDR2 SYDVKM. This CDR3 is built from 15 residues. CDR3: CASKSGTGEAGELFF.

V and J are TRBV9 and TRBJ2-1; checking the TCRdb D call of TRBD1 is not possible without DNA. The CDR3 is 15 amino acids. Germline V gene sequence: CDR1 SGDLS, CDR2 YYNGEE. This CDR3 is CASSKYRQNYNEQFF.

The V call is TRBV29-1, the J call TRBJ2-7; TCRdb calls TRBD2, which cannot be checked without DNA. Germline CDR1 SQVTM, CDR2 ANQGSEA. CDR3 length: 14 residues. The chain's CDR3 is CSVRTSVKPYEQYF.

The CDR3 here is CASSQRTDYNEKLFF. The rearrangement links TRBV14 to TRBJ1-4; the D call of TRBD1 rests on TCRdb alone, since no DNA is present to check it. The CDR3 extends over 15 amino acids. CDR1 is SGHDN, CDR2 FVKESK, per germline.

V usage is TRBV24-1 and J usage is TRBJ2-1. The CDR3 has 13 residues. Germline V gene sequence: CDR1 KGHDR, CDR2 SFDVKD. The chain's CDR3 is CATSDAGMDEQFF.

The chain recombines TRBV7-9 with TRBJ2-5; TCRdb names TRBD2, which stays unverified in the absence of DNA. Germline V gene sequence: CDR1 SEHNR, CDR2 FQNEAQ (reference sequence). The CDR3 length is 15 residues. CDR3 amino acids: CASSLGSAGRETQYF. Drawing the rest from reference TRBV7-9 and TRBJ2-5, the complete variable domain is DTGVSQNPRHKITKRGQNVTFRCDPISEHNRLYWYRQTLGQGPEFLTYFQNEAQLEKSRLLSDRFSAERPKGSFSTLEIQRTEQGDSAMYLCASSLGSAGRETQYFGPGTRLLVL.

The rearrangement uses TRBV29-1 and TRBJ2-5; checking the TCRdb D call of TRBD1 is not possible without DNA. The length of the CDR3 is 12 residues. Germline CDR1 reads SQVTM; CDR2 reads ANQGSEA. CDR3 loop: CSVGQKEETQYF.

This chain connects TRBV20-1 to TRBJ2-5; the D gene TCRdb calls, TRBD1, cannot be checked with no DNA. Germline CDR1 DFQATT, CDR2 SNEGSKA (reference sequence). CDR3 length: 14 residues. The CDR3 reads CSARDVSQGETQYF.

The rearrangement uses TRBV5-5 and TRBJ1-3. This CDR3 comprises 14 residues. Germline values: CDR1 SGHKS, CDR2 YYEKEE (reference sequence). CDR3: CASSYSISGNTIYF.

The chain couples TRBV6-5 to TRBJ1-5. CDR3 size: 14 residues. Per the germline V gene, CDR1 is MNHEY and CDR2 is SVGAGI. CDR3 sequence: CASSYVSGAQPQHF.

The V call is TRBV9, the J call TRBJ2-1; checking the TCRdb D call of TRBD2 is not possible without DNA. The CDR3 runs to 16 residues. CDR1 and CDR2 (germline): SGDLS, YYNGEE. This chain's CDR3 is CASSDLAGDTYNEQFF.

This rearrangement joins TRBV14 to TRBJ1-2; TCRdb returns TRBD1, unconfirmable since there is no DNA. This CDR3 is built from 16 residues. In germline, CDR1 is SGHDN, CDR2 FVKESK. The chain's CDR3 is CASSQDRLGQSYGYTF.

The rearrangement uses TRBV6-2 or TRBV6-3 and TRBJ2-5; lacking DNA, the TRBD2 call made by TCRdb goes unchecked. This CDR3 is built from 18 residues. Germline V gene sequence: CDR1 MNHEY, CDR2 SVGEGT. The CDR3 sequence is CASRKGLAGAVSQETQYF.

This chain joins TRBV10-2 and TRBJ2-7; the D call of TRBD2 rests on TCRdb alone, since no DNA is present to check it. The CDR3 spans 15 residues. The germline V gene has CDR1 WSHSY and CDR2 SAAADI. CDR3 residues: CASSEWTSGRYEQYF.

This chain uses TRBV12-3 or TRBV12-4 with TRBJ2-7; TCRdb's D call of TRBD2 is untestable without DNA. The CDR3 is 15 residues long. The CDR3 reads CASSLSHSPTYEQYF.

J is TRBJ2-3 and V is TRBV9. The CDR3 has 13 amino acids. Germline V lookup: CDR1 SGDLS, CDR2 YYNGEE. CDR3 region: CASSALSTDTQYF. Complete variable domain (other parts from reference TRBV9 and TRBJ2-3): DSGVTQTPKHLITATGQRVTLRCSPRSGDLSVYWYQQSLDQGLQFLIQYYNGEERAKGNILERFSAQQFPDLHSELNLSSLELGDSALYFCASSALSTDTQYFGPGTRLTVL.

The chain couples TRBV29-1 to TRBJ1-1; the D gene TCRdb calls, TRBD1, cannot be checked with no DNA. The CDR3 consists of 13 residues. The V gene's germline CDR1 is SQVTM and CDR2 ANQGSEA. The CDR3: CSVRRGGGTEAFF.

V is TRBV12-3 or TRBV12-4 and J is TRBJ2-2. The CDR3 loop spans 14 amino acids. The CDR3 sequence: CASSRSTNTGELFF.

The rearrangement joins TRBV20-1 to TRBJ2-5; TCRdb selects TRBD2, and the lack of DNA leaves this call unchecked. CDR3 length: 15 residues. Germline V lookup: CDR1 DFQATT, CDR2 SNEGSKA (reference sequence). The CDR3 here is CSARGLAGDQETQYF.